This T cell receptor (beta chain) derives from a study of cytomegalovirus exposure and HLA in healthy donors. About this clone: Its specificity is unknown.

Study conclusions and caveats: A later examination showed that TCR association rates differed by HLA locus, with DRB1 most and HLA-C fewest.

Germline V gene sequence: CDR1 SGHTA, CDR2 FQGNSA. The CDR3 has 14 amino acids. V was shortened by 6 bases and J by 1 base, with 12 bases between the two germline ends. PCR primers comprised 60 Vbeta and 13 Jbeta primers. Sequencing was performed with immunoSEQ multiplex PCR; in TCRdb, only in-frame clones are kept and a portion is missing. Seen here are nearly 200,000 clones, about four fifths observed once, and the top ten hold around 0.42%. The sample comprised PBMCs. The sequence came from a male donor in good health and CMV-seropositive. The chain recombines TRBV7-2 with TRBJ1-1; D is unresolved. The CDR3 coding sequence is TGTGCCAGCAGTCCCACCCCGGGGAACACTGAAGCTTTCTTT. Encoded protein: CASSPTPGNTEAFF.